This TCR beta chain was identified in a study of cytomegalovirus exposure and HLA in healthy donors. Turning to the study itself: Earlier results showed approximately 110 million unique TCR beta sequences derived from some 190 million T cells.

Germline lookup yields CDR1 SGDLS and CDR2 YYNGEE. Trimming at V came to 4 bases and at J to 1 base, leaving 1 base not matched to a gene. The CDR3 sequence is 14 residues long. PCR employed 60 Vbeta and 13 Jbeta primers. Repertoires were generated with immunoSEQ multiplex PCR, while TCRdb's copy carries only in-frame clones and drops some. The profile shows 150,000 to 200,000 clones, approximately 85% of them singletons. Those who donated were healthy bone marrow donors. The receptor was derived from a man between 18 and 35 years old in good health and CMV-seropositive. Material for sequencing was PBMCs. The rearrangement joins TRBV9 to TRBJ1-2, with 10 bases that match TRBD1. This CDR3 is CASSRDRGNYGYTF. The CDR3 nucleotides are TGTGCCAGCAGCAGGGACAGGGGTAACTATGGCTACACCTTC.